The T cell receptor (beta chain) described here comes from a study of T cell responses to AZD1222 COVID-19 vaccine (dated by TCRdb to about 2021). In terms of the full investigation: AZD1222 recipients given second doses at about 4 weeks or at about 12 weeks were pooled, since spike-specific TCR depth and breadth were not found to differ between the two schedules. TCR sequencing was performed for about 240 trial participants, of whom 200 to 210 were given two doses of AZD1222 and around 26 were given two doses of MenACWY control vaccine. Trial participants were enrolled by age into 18-55, 56-69 and 70-plus year subgroups, with approximately 150, 30 and 60 TCR-sequenced participants respectively.

A word on this clone: It has no known antigen specificity. The sample holds no much larger clone one base away, and base qualities are not on file.

The junction carries 14 bases between V and J, which are trimmed by 4 bases and 3 bases respectively. From the cysteine through the phenylalanine, the CDR3 covers 15 amino acids. Here the CDR3 DNA is all that survives: 45 bases in frame from base 1. CDR1 MGHRA and CDR2 YSYEKL are derived from the germline V gene. The CDR3 regions of human TCRbeta chains were subjected to immunosequencing. In the source study's methods: TCRs in the repertoires were matched against a reference library of SARS-CoV-2-specific TCRs that had been generated with the MIRA antigen-specificity platform. Breadth was defined as the fraction of unique TCRs that were SARS-CoV-2-associated. Depth was defined as the fraction of total T cells that were SARS-CoV-2-associated. Each spike-specific TCR was assigned to its reactive spike region and to a CD4 or CD8 class using the MIRA data. Log10-transformed breadth and depth values were compared by one-way ANOVA with Sidak's multiple comparisons tests. What TCRdb holds here is the immuneACCESS table cut down to in-frame rearrangements. Part of the clones is not present; checked against another copy, under half of the missing clones reflect an unresolved V gene, and the others are unexplained. V, J and clone size reflect that table, while D and trimming were determined from the DNA. For this sample the table gives about 180,000 clones, of which about 86% were detected only once. The top ten clones comprise more than 7% of the sample.

General findings and caveats noted by the study authors: In the small 56-69-year group, the increase in depth fell short of significance, most likely because of low power. After two AZD1222 doses, spike-specific TCR breadth and depth were significantly higher than at day 0 and than in MenACWY recipients. No day 14 peak-response samples were available, so repertoires were characterized only after the peak T cell response. Nearly half of unique spike-specific TCRs reportedly recognized epitopes outside regions mutated in the B.1.351 and B.1.1.7 variants. Conclusions about previously exposed vaccinees are limited because only six or seven AZD1222 recipients were SARS-CoV-2 seropositive at baseline. Vaccine-associated CD4 TCRs spanned the whole spike protein, with dominant responses in regions 160-218 and 743-854. Most participants were white British and females outnumbered males, and the authors suggested that clonal diversity may have been underestimated.

The label giving this sample's time point can be read as: baseline before first vaccination. Vaccinee samples were obtained from the UK trials COV001 and COV002, which included a single-blind randomized controlled phase 2/3 trial of AZD1222 (ChAdOx1 nCoV-19) in healthy adults. For TCRbeta chain sequencing, PBMC samples from trial participants were taken at day 0 and at day 28 after the second dose. The chain uses TRBV4-1 and TRBJ2-3, with no reliable assignment of the D segment. Sample: peripheral blood, taken on day 0 of AZD1222 vaccination. This receptor was obtained from an adult in good health. For the CDR3, the sequence is CASSLWAVGTDTQYF. The bases are TGCGCCAGCAGCCTTTGGGCGGTTGGGACAGATACGCAGTATTTT.